This TCR beta chain was captured by sequencing in a study of cytomegalovirus exposure and HLA in healthy donors. Study-level points and caveats: In a later analysis, around 18,000 TCR beta sequences were associated with HLA alleles at 0.05 false discovery rate. Common viral pathogens (according to a later analysis) appeared linked to several of the most significant clusters. According to an earlier analysis, most TCR beta V segments yielded productive rearrangements about 90% or about 30% of the time.

The donors comprised healthy bone marrow donors. In the case of this clone: Its antigen is still unknown. Other nucleotide sequences in the sample specify the same CDR3.

From germline, CDR1 is SGHRS and CDR2 YFSETQ. V was trimmed by 0 bases and J by 6 bases, leaving 10 bases between them. This CDR3 has 13 residues. The PCR had 60 Vbeta and 13 Jbeta primers. The method was immunoSEQ multiplex PCR; TCRdb's version includes in-frame clones alone and lacks a portion of them. Of some 200,000 clones in the sample, around 80% were seen once. Sequencing was done on a sample of PBMCs. This chain joins TRBV5-1 and TRBJ2-7, with D perhaps TRBD1 (7 bases). The source of this sequence is an older woman in good health and CMV-seropositive. The CDR3 DNA reads TGCGCCAGCAGCTTGGGACAGGGAGGCGAGCAGTACTTC. Translation: CASSLGQGGEQYF.